These 24 T cell receptor beta chains came from one sample sequenced in a study of T cell changes during pregnancy in multiple sclerosis (dated by TCRdb to the late 2010s). The protocol used for the library was the immunoSEQ multiplex PCR assay. TCRdb took this table from immuneACCESS and kept in-frame rearrangements with V and J called. Such tables lack part of the clones; where checked against another copy, unresolved V genes explain under half of the gap, and the rest is unexplained. A total of about 86,000 clones appear in this sample, around 93% of them only once. The ten most abundant clones make up roughly 1.9% of the sample. The sample here was peripheral blood, taken in the first trimester of pregnancy. The receptors derive from a female donor in good health, enrolled as a control in a pregnancy study.

This chain's CDR3 is CASSFQGGYEQYF. The DNA of the CDR3 is TGTGCCAGCAGCTTCCAGGGAGGCTACGAGCAGTACTTC. The chain employs TRBV7-3 and TRBJ2-7; possibly TRBD2 for D (6 bases). The CDR3 sequence is 13 residues long. Germline values: CDR1 SGHTA, CDR2 FQGTGA. Trimming took 3 bases from V and 3 from J, leaving 9 bases between them.

The chain employs TRBV18 and TRBJ2-5, with D uncertain. Trimming took off 3 bases at V and 5 bases at J, with 4 bases between the two ends. The germline V gene has CDR1 KGHSH and CDR2 LQKENI. The CDR3 has 11 residues. CDR3 residues: CASSPSETQYF. CDR3 nucleotide sequence: TGTGCCAGCTCACCTTCTGAGACCCAGTACTTC.

J is TRBJ2-1 and V is TRBV27; possibly TRBD2 for D (6 bases). Germline CDR1 and CDR2: MNHEY and SMNVEV (reference sequence). The ends were cut back, 6 bases at V and 7 bases at J, with 19 bases in the middle. The CDR3 totals 15 residues. The CDR3: CASRSGVFAANEQFF. The CDR3 region has the DNA TGTGCCAGCAGATCGGGGGTATTCGCGGCGAATGAGCAGTTCTTC.

The chain employs TRBV18 and TRBJ2-5; the match to TRBD2 covers 8 bases. Germline V lookup: CDR1 KGHSH, CDR2 LQKENI. The length of the CDR3 is 15 residues. V was pared by 2 bases and J by 5 bases, with 7 bases of the junction left unmatched. CDR3 protein: CASSPGTGGAETQYF. CDR3 bases: TGTGCCAGCTCACCAGGAACGGGGGGGGCGGAGACCCAGTACTTC.

V gene TRBV5-1 combines with J gene TRBJ2-6; no clear D. Per the germline V gene, CDR1 is SGHRS and CDR2 is YFSETQ. The CDR3 loop spans 15 amino acids. The germline V and J ends were trimmed by 3 bases and 4 bases, with 11 bases remaining between them. CDR3 in amino acids: CASSSPVSGANVLTF. CDR3 in DNA: TGCGCCAGCAGCTCCCCCGTGTCCGGGGCCAACGTCCTGACTTTC.

The chain is built from TRBV5-8 and TRBJ2-3; TRBD2 matches 10 bases. The CDR3 loop spans 15 amino acids. The ends lost 5 bases at V and 2 bases at J; junction bases unmatched: 5. In germline, CDR1 is SGHTS, CDR2 YDEGEE. CDR3 sequence (DNA): TGTGCCAGCAGATTAGCGGGGGGATACACAGATACGCAGTATTTT. This gives the protein CASRLAGGYTDTQYF.

The rearrangement joins TRBV27 to TRBJ1-1, with 7 bases that match TRBD1. Unmatched junction bases numbered 11, after V lost 6 bases and J lost 1 base. The CDR3 consists of 16 residues. Germline V lookup: CDR1 MNHEY, CDR2 SMNVEV (reference sequence). The CDR3 region is CASSTGGRGKNTEAFF. In DNA, the CDR3 is TGTGCCAGCAGCACTGGGGGCAGGGGGAAGAACACTGAAGCTTTCTTT.

J is TRBJ2-1 and V is TRBV7-2; 9 bases agree with TRBD1. This CDR3 region has 13 residues. Germline loops: CDR1 SGHTA, CDR2 FQGNSA. Losses at the gene ends were 1 base for V and 9 bases for J; bases not matched to a gene: 1. The CDR3 region is CASSLDRGPEQFF. In DNA form, the CDR3 reads TGTGCCAGCAGCTTAGACAGGGGGCCTGAGCAGTTCTTC.

The chain uses TRBV5-6 and TRBJ1-1; TRBD1 matches 7 bases. The V and J ends lost 0 bases and 0 bases, in that order; junction bases with no gene match: 2. Germline assignment: CDR1 SGHDT and CDR2 YYEEEE. CDR3 size: 15 residues. This CDR3 reads CASSLGTGVNTEAFF. The CDR3 DNA reads as TGTGCCAGCAGCTTGGGGACAGGCGTGAACACTGAAGCTTTCTTT.

The genes are TRBV18 and TRBJ2-7; TRBD1 matches at 8 bases. The CDR3 totals 12 residues. With V trimmed by 5 bases and J by 5 bases, 2 bases remained unmatched. Looked up from germline, CDR1 is KGHSH and CDR2 is LQKENI. For the CDR3, the DNA is TGTGCCAGCTCAAGACAGGGGAACGAGCAGTACTTC. Translating it yields CASSRQGNEQYF.

V and J are TRBV28 and TRBJ1-2; TRBD1 matches 7 bases. J gave up 4 bases and V 7 bases, and 12 bases lay outside the gene matches. Germline CDR1 is MDHEN and CDR2 is SYDVKM. The length of the CDR3 is 15 residues. CDR3: CASITGRGQAYGYTF. The CDR3 nucleotides are TGTGCCAGCATCACGGGCAGAGGACAGGCCTATGGCTACACCTTC.

This chain links TRBV5-4 with TRBJ2-3; 7 nucleotides match TRBD2. The CDR3 has 14 amino acids. In germline, CDR1 is SGHNT, CDR2 YYREEE (reference sequence). Losses at the gene ends were 4 bases for V and 4 bases for J; bases not matched to a gene: 6. CDR3 protein: CASSRGLKADTQYF. As DNA, the CDR3 is TGTGCCAGCAGCCGGGGACTAAAGGCAGATACGCAGTATTTT.

The chain employs TRBV19 and TRBJ1-1, with 9 nucleotides matching TRBD1. Trimming took 6 bases from V and 1 from J; bases not matched to a gene: 9. The germline CDR1 and CDR2 sequences are LNHDA and SQIVND (reference sequence). This CDR3 is built from 16 residues. As DNA, the CDR3 is TGTGCCAGTAGCATCCAGGACAGGGGACCGAACACTGAAGCTTTCTTT. Translation gives CASSIQDRGPNTEAFF.

The chain has TRBV7-8 and TRBJ1-2; a possible D gene is TRBD1 (6 bases). Germline-derived CDR1 and CDR2 are SGHVS and FQNEAQ. Trimming left V 5 bases short and J 6 bases short, with 10 bases between. This CDR3 has 12 amino acids. CDR3 nucleotides: TGTGCCAGCAGCCAGAACAGGGATGGCTACACCTTC. It codes for CASSQNRDGYTF.

The chain is built from TRBV15 and TRBJ1-2; TRBD1 matches at 7 bases. The CDR3 loop spans 17 amino acids. Germline loops: CDR1 LNHNV, CDR2 YYDKDF (reference sequence). The junction had 11 bases not matched to a gene; V was cut back by 0 bases and J by 4 bases. The CDR3 loop reads CATSRDRDAGQLYGYTF. The CDR3 bases are TGTGCCACCAGCAGAGACCGGGACGCGGGACAGCTCTATGGCTACACCTTC.

This clone was found once. The chain has TRBV7-8 and TRBJ1-1, with 10 bases identical to TRBD1. The germline V gene has CDR1 SGHVS and CDR2 FQNEAQ. This CDR3 is built from 15 residues. V shed 5 bases and J 5 bases; nucleotides not matched to a gene: 8. Written as DNA, the CDR3 is TGTGCCAGCAGCCCAGGGGGGACAGGGGATACTGAAGCTTTCTTT. This sequence encodes CASSPGGTGDTEAFF.

V is TRBV27 and J is TRBJ1-1; D is possibly TRBD1 (5 bases). The CDR3 totals 16 residues. Germline V CDR1 and CDR2: MNHEY, SMNVEV (reference sequence). V gave up 5 bases and J gave up 0 bases, with 16 bases separating them. The DNA for the CDR3 is TGTGCCAGCAGTCCATCGCGGGGCCGGGTGAACACTGAAGCTTTCTTT. Translated: CASSPSRGRVNTEAFF.

V usage is TRBV7-2 and J usage is TRBJ2-1; 9 bases match TRBD2. Germline V gene lookup returns CDR1 SGHTA and CDR2 FQGNSA. The trim removed 5 bases at V and 5 bases at J, leaving 7 bases unmatched. This CDR3 is built from 15 residues. DNA of the CDR3: TGTGCCAGCAGCCCGCGGGTAGCGGGGGACAATGAGCAGTTCTTC. Protein: CASSPRVAGDNEQFF.

The gene calls are TRBV4-2 and TRBJ1-3; D call uncertain. Germline V lookup: CDR1 LGHNA, CDR2 YNFKEQ. CDR3 size: 17 residues. Trimming took off 1 base at V and 0 bases at J, with 13 bases between the two ends. CDR3 DNA: TGTGCCAGCAGCCAAGCTCCGTTGGGGAGCTCTGGAAACACCATATATTTT. Its protein is CASSQAPLGSSGNTIYF.

This chain links TRBV30 with TRBJ1-1, with TRBD1 identical over 7 bases. This CDR3 contains 15 residues. Germline CDR1 GTSNPN, CDR2 SVGIG (reference sequence). Trimming at V came to 2 bases and at J to 1 base, leaving 7 bases not matched to a gene. The chain's CDR3 is CAWSFPGTENTEAFF. Written as DNA, the CDR3 is TGTGCCTGGAGTTTCCCCGGGACAGAGAACACTGAAGCTTTCTTT.

The chain links TRBV5-1 to TRBJ1-5, with 7 nucleotides matching TRBD1. CDR1 and CDR2 (germline): SGHRS, YFSETQ. The length of the CDR3 is 15 residues. The V segment lost 2 bases and the J segment 5 bases; nucleotides outside the gene matches: 7. CDR3 loop: CASSLTGTEHQPQHF. The DNA of the CDR3 is TGCGCCAGCAGCTTAACCGGGACAGAGCATCAGCCCCAGCATTTT.

This sequence joins TRBV7-8 and TRBJ1-2; unclear D gene. Trimming shortened V by 1 base and J by 0 bases, and 12 bases separated the two germline ends. CDR1 and CDR2 (germline): SGHVS, FQNEAQ. This CDR3 is 16 amino acids long. This chain's CDR3 is CASSLGVRESNYGYTF. The DNA for the CDR3 is TGTGCCAGCAGCTTAGGAGTGAGAGAATCTAACTATGGCTACACCTTC.

The CDR3 nucleotides read TGTGCCAGCAGCCAAGATCTGGCAGTTGGCTACACCTTC. It codes for CASSQDLAVGYTF. V and J are TRBV14 and TRBJ1-2; the D is unclear. The length of the CDR3 is 13 residues. Trimming shortened V by 0 bases and J by 7 bases, and 9 bases separated the two germline ends. From germline, CDR1 is SGHDN and CDR2 FVKESK.

This clone was counted once. The chain has TRBV28 and TRBJ2-1, with TRBD1 matching 10 bases. With 6 bases clipped from V and 6 bases from J, the junction kept 8 bases outside the gene matches. The CDR3 totals 15 residues. Germline V gene lookup returns CDR1 MDHEN and CDR2 SYDVKM. CDR3 bases: TGTGCCAGCAGAACAAGGACAGGGGGTCTCAATGAGCAGTTCTTC. As protein: CASRTRTGGLNEQFF.